This entry is about one T cell receptor beta chain. Its specificity is unknown. The sample is drawn from a study of cytomegalovirus exposure and HLA in healthy donors. PCR involved 60 Vbeta and 13 Jbeta primers. Profiled with immunoSEQ multiplex PCR; TCRdb holds only in-frame clones, not every one. The sample contains about 170,000 clones, approximately 80% of which appear only once. Study conclusions and caveats: Cytomegalovirus status was reportedly diagnosed by the classifier with high sensitivity and specificity. Earlier analysis yielded a pattern in which most TCR beta V segments were productive about 90% or about 30% of the time. TCR beta V- and J-gene trimming was later associated with a missense DCLRE1C variant.

Trimming took 0 bases from V and 11 from J, leaving 17 bases between them. CDR3 length: 16 amino acids. Germline V gene data show CDR1 as MNHNS and CDR2 as SASEGT. The sequence derives from a male donor in good health and CMV-seronegative. The sequenced sample was PBMCs. This chain connects TRBV6-1 to TRBJ2-6; D perhaps matches TRBD1 (8 bases). For the CDR3, the DNA is TGTGCCAGCAGTGAAGCCGGGACAGGCGGGGGTGACGTCCTGACTTTC. This codes for CASSEAGTGGGDVLTF.